This T cell receptor (beta chain) comes out of a study of control samples from healthy donors and cancer patients. Profiled with immunoSEQ multiplex PCR; TCRdb holds only in-frame clones, not every one. The data contain more than 20,000 clones, 83% of them singletons. The sample taken for sequencing was PBMCs. The TCR comes from a man in his fifties or sixties with head and neck cancer.

The DNA of the CDR3 is TGTGCCAGCAGCTCTGAATGGGGACGGGGAGACATTCAGTACTTC. Residues: CASSSEWGRGDIQYF. J is TRBJ2-4 and V is TRBV5-5; D possibly matches TRBD1 or TRBD2 (5 bases each). Germline V lookup: CDR1 SGHKS, CDR2 YYEKEE (reference sequence). Trimming shortened V by 3 bases and J by 8 bases, and 18 bases separated the two germline ends. This CDR3 comprises 15 residues. The whole variable domain, remainder taken from reference TRBV5-5 and TRBJ2-4, is DAGVTQSPTHLIKTRGQQVTLRCSPISGHKSVSWYQQVLGQGPQFIFQYYEKEERGRGNFPDRFSARQFPNYSSELNVNALLLGDSALYLCASSSEWGRGDIQYFGAGTRLSVL.